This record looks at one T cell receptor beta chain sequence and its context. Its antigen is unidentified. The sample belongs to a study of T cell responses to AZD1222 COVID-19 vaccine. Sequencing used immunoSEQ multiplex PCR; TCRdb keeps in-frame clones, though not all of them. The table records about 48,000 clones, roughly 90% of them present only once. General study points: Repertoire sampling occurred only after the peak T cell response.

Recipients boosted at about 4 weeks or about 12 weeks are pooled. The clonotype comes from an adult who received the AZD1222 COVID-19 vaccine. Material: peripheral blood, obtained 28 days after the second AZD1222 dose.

Here the CDR3 DNA reads TGTGCCAGCAGTGAACAGTTGAGGGGTGAGCAGTTCTTC. Its protein product is CASSEQLRGEQFF. V gene TRBV2 combines with J gene TRBJ2-1, with D tentatively TRBD1 or TRBD2 (5 bases each). The germline V gene has CDR1 SNHLY and CDR2 FYNNEI. Deletions cut 2 bases from V and 9 bases from J, with 11 bases between. CDR3 length equals 13 residues.